Included here is one TCR beta chain sequence, with context. Its specificity is not known. A read error may produce the germline difference seen at one junction end. This entry belongs to a study of long-term antiretroviral therapy in people with HIV. CDR1 is SNHLY and CDR2 is FYNNEI in the germline V gene. CDR3 size: 12 residues. Study conclusions and caveats: After ART, diversity increased yet remained lower than transplant donor controls. CDR3 lengths in HIV samples spanned a narrower range than controls. Someone took the blood between about 2003 and 2018, maybe while older ART regimens were in use.

An immunoSEQ assay, version v3.0, was performed at survey level. Method: immunoSEQ multiplex PCR; TCRdb's copy keeps in-frame clones and lacks some. This table holds more than 35,000 clones, over 90% found once. The sequencing used unsorted PBMCs, collected 4.1 years after starting antiretroviral therapy. The rearrangement joins TRBV2 to TRBJ2-7; TRBD1 matches at 7 bases. The sequence derives from a woman in her fifties or sixties with HIV. The CDR3 reads CASSAGLGQVPF. The CDR3 DNA sequence: TGTGCCAGCAGTGCTGGGTTAGGACAGGTCCCCTTC.